The 11 T cell receptor beta chains reported below all come from one sample, sequenced in a study of TIL therapy for anti-PD-1-resistant metastatic lung cancer (dated by TCRdb to about 2021). This specimen's time point label, interpreted: pre-treatment sample, taken before nivolumab and TIL therapy. TCR beta CDR3 regions were amplified from genomic DNA with the immunoSEQ v3 hsTCRB kit using bias-controlled multiplex PCR. Entries here come from immuneACCESS through TCRdb and include only in-frame sequences with V and J called. Some clones fail to appear in such tables; in the studies checked, an unresolved V gene covers under half of the shortfall, and the cause of the remainder is unknown. This sample lists about 60,000 clones; roughly 87% were detected once. The ten largest clones add up to 2.6% of the sample. Sample: blood, taken at baseline. Source of these receptors: a person aged 25 to 79 with non-small cell lung cancer.

There are a few counts of this clone. The chain links TRBV10-3 to TRBJ1-1, with 8 bases lining up with TRBD1. The CDR3 extends over 14 amino acids. Germline V gene lookup returns CDR1 ENHRY and CDR2 SYGVKD. The V segment lost 4 bases and the J segment 2 bases; nucleotides outside the gene matches: 3. For the CDR3, the DNA is TGTGCCATCAGTGTGGACAGGGCCAACACTGAAGCTTTCTTT. Protein: CAISVDRANTEAFF.

This clone has just one count. The chain has TRBV7-3 and TRBJ1-2, with TRBD1 as a possible D gene (6 bases). With 2 bases removed from V and 2 bases from J, the gap between germline ends came to 9 bases. CDR1 is SGHTA and CDR2 is FQGTGA in the germline V gene. The CDR3 is 14 amino acids. The CDR3 here is CASSLPQGNYGYTF. The CDR3 DNA reads TGTGCCAGCAGCTTACCCCAGGGGAACTATGGCTACACCTTC.

As DNA, the CDR3 is TGTGCCAGCAGTGGCATCTATCGGCAGGGCGAGCAGTACTTC. It specifies CASSGIYRQGEQYF. The V gene is TRBV27, the J gene TRBJ2-7, with a possible D match to TRBD1 (5 bases). Between the trimmed V and J ends, which lost 5 bases and 6 bases, there was a span of 17 bases. The CDR3 length is 14 residues. Germline CDR1 and CDR2: MNHEY and SMNVEV (reference sequence).

The V and J genes are TRBV7-8 and TRBJ1-1; D remains ambiguous. This CDR3 comprises 14 residues. V lost 3 bases, J lost 1 base, and 9 bases lay in between. Germline loops: CDR1 SGHVS, CDR2 FQNEAQ. In nucleotides, the CDR3 is TGTGCCAGCAGCTTGGTTGGTGGGAACACTGAAGCTTTCTTT. Translation gives CASSLVGGNTEAFF. Full variable domain (outside the CDR3, taken from reference TRBV7-8 and TRBJ1-1): GAGVSQSPRYKVAKRGQDVALRCDPISGHVSLFWYQQALGQGPEFLTYFQNEAQLDKSGLPSDRFFAERPEGSVSTLKIQRTQQEDSAVYLCASSLVGGNTEAFFGQGTRLTVV.

This chain uses TRBV5-1 with TRBJ2-1; no clear D. The CDR3 sequence is 16 residues long. Trimming pared 4 bases from V and 3 bases from J, leaving 17 bases between. The V gene's germline CDR1 is SGHRS and CDR2 YFSETQ. The CDR3 here is CASSPSFEAIYNEQFF. The CDR3 nucleotides are TGCGCCAGCAGCCCCTCTTTCGAAGCCATCTACAATGAGCAGTTCTTC.

Comment on this clone: The junction does not match germline at one end; this may be a read error. V and J are TRBV5-6 and TRBJ2-1; 12 bases line up with TRBD2. The CDR3 length is 14 residues. CDR1 SGHDT and CDR2 YYEEEE come from the germline V gene. The DNA of the CDR3 is TGTGCCAGCACCTTGACTAGCGGGAGCAATGAGCAGTTCTTC. It codes for CASTLTSGSNEQFF.

Regarding this clone: The junction departs from germline at one end; a sequencing error may be responsible. The chain is built from TRBV5-8 and TRBJ1-1, with D maybe TRBD1 (5 bases). CDR3 length: 11 residues. Germline V gives CDR1 SGHTS, CDR2 YDEGEE. Here the CDR3 DNA reads TGTGCCAGCAGCTCGCCCGGGACTCCCAAATTT. Encoded protein: CASSSPGTPKF.

This clone was detected only a few times. The V and J genes are TRBV28 and TRBJ1-2; no reliable D call. CDR1 is MDHEN and CDR2 is SYDVKM in the germline V gene. V dropped 6 bases and J dropped 4 bases, with 12 bases sitting between them. This CDR3 spans 13 amino acids. In DNA, the CDR3 is TGTGCCAGCAGGCCCTTGGACGGCTATGGCTACACCTTC. Amino acids: CASRPLDGYGYTF.

CDR3 bases: TGTGCCAGCAGTGGACTAGCGGGGGGGCCTGTCAAGCCCGGGGAGCTGTTTTTT. This sequence encodes CASSGLAGGPVKPGELFF. This chain links TRBV7-3 with TRBJ2-2, with 15 nucleotides matching TRBD2. Trimming removed 6 bases from V and 6 bases from J; junction bases left unmatched: 11. The CDR3 runs to 18 residues. Germline CDR1 is SGHTA and CDR2 is FQGTGA.

The rearrangement joins TRBV6-5 to TRBJ1-2; 7 bases fit TRBD1. The CDR3 has 16 amino acids. Trimming at V came to 0 bases and at J to 4 bases, leaving 8 bases not matched to a gene. In germline, CDR1 is MNHEY, CDR2 SVGAGI. DNA of the CDR3: TGTGCCAGCAGTTACTCGTATTCGGGACAGATCTATGGCTACACCTTC. Its protein is CASSYSYSGQIYGYTF.

The chain has TRBV3-1 (or the pseudogene TRBV3-2) and TRBJ1-1, with D unresolved. V lost 3 bases, J lost 1 base, and 9 bases lay in between. CDR1 LGHDT and CDR2 YNNKEL come from the germline V gene (reference sequence). There are 14 residues in the CDR3. The CDR3 loop reads CASSQETRNTEAFF. CDR3 nucleotide sequence: TGTGCCAGCAGCCAGGAAACAAGGAACACTGAAGCTTTCTTT.